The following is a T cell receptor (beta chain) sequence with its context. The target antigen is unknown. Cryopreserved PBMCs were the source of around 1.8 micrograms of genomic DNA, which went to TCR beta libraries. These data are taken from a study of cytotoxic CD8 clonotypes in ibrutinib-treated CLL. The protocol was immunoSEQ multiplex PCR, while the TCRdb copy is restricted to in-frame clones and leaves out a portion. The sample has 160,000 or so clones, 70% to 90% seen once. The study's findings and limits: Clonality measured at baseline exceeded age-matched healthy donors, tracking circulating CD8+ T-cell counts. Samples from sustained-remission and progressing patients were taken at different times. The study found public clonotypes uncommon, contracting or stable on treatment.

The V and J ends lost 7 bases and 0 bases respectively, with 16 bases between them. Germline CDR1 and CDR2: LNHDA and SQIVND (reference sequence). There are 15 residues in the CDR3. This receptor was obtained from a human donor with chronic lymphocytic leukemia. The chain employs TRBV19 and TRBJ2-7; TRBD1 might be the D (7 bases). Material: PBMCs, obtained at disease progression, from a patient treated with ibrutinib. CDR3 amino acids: CASTAGRTGSYEQYF. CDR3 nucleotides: TGTGCCAGTACCGCGGGGCGGACAGGCTCCTACGAGCAGTACTTC.